Shown below are 10 T cell receptor beta chains from a single sample sequenced in a study of blood T cell repertoires in COVID-19. Repertoires were generated with immunoSEQ multiplex PCR, while TCRdb's copy carries only in-frame clones and drops some. The sample includes under 200,000 clones, 90% of them seen just once. Sequencing used peripheral blood. The receptors originated from a man in his fifties with acute or convalescent COVID-19.

This chain uses TRBV6-5 with TRBJ1-5; D remains ambiguous. V lost 0 bases and J 6 bases, leaving 9 bases between the germline ends. CDR3 size: 14 residues. Germline CDR1 is MNHEY and CDR2 is SVGAGI. The CDR3 coding sequence is TGTGCCAGCAGTTACTCGAGCGCGATTCAGCCCCAGCATTTT. It codes for CASSYSSAIQPQHF.

The chain links TRBV9 to TRBJ1-3; D is perhaps TRBD1 (5 bases). V dropped 0 bases and J dropped 4 bases, with 11 bases sitting between them. The length of the CDR3 is 15 residues. Germline values: CDR1 SGDLS, CDR2 YYNGEE. The CDR3 sequence: CASSVDPGPGNTIYF. The CDR3 DNA sequence: TGTGCCAGCAGCGTAGACCCAGGGCCCGGAAACACCATATATTTT.

This chain joins TRBV6-5 and TRBJ1-5; no firm D call. The germline V gene has CDR1 MNHEY and CDR2 SVGAGI. The CDR3 runs to 16 residues. V was pared by 4 bases and J by 2 bases, with 15 bases between. Here the CDR3 reads CASSFPGRSGNQPQHF. The CDR3 DNA reads as TGTGCCAGCAGTTTCCCGGGGAGGTCGGGCAATCAGCCCCAGCATTTT.

CDR3 sequence reads: CASKEAGNEQYF. In nucleotides, the CDR3 is TGTGCCAGCAAGGAGGCGGGTAACGAGCAGTACTTC. The gene calls are TRBV27 and TRBJ2-7, with D possibly matching TRBD2 (5 bases). Germline loops: CDR1 MNHEY, CDR2 SMNVEV (reference sequence). Trimming cost V 7 bases and J 5 bases, with 12 bases left between them. The CDR3 extends over 12 amino acids.

The CDR3 nucleotides read TGCGCCAGCAGTGCTTCTCGGGGGAACGCTGCAGGGTCCACCGGGGAGCTGTTTTTT. This encodes CASSASRGNAAGSTGELFF. This chain joins TRBV10-1 and TRBJ2-2, with D perhaps TRBD2 (6 bases). The CDR3 totals 19 residues. V was shortened by 4 bases and J by 4 bases, with 25 bases between the two germline ends. CDR1 is WNHNN, CDR2 SYGVQD, per germline (reference sequence).

The chain couples TRBV28 to TRBJ1-6; 7 positions agree with TRBD1. Germline CDR1 and CDR2: MDHEN and SYDVKM. V shed 1 base and J 7 bases; nucleotides not matched to a gene: 7. The CDR3 is 16 residues long. The CDR3 DNA sequence: TGTGCCAGCAGTTTATTCCAGACAGGGACGAATTCACCCCTCCACTTT. Translated: CASSLFQTGTNSPLHF.

The chain is built from TRBV5-1 and TRBJ2-2; D gene ambiguous. V gave up 6 bases and J gave up 6 bases, with 15 bases separating them. The germline V gene has CDR1 SGHRS and CDR2 YFSETQ. The CDR3 runs 14 residues. DNA for the CDR3: TGCGCCAGCACCCTAACTCCTGATCCCGGGGAGCTGTTTTTT. It is translated as CASTLTPDPGELFF.

The rearrangement uses TRBV5-4 and TRBJ2-7, with 12 bases fitting TRBD2. The ends lost 4 bases at V and 8 bases at J; junction bases unmatched: 10. CDR1 is SGHNT and CDR2 is YYREEE in the germline V gene (reference sequence). This CDR3 has 15 residues. The CDR3 nucleotides read TGTGCCAGCAGCGGTCTAGCGGGAGGGCCGATAAAGCAGTACTTC. It encodes CASSGLAGGPIKQYF.

J is TRBJ1-5 and V is TRBV7-8; unclear D gene. Looked up from germline, CDR1 is SGHVS and CDR2 is FQNEAQ. V gave up 3 bases and J gave up 5 bases, with 8 bases separating them. The CDR3 sequence is 13 residues long. The CDR3 sequence is CASSFYRDQPQHF. The DNA of the CDR3 is TGTGCCAGCAGCTTTTATCGGGATCAGCCCCAGCATTTT.

The chain couples TRBV24-1 to TRBJ1-1; the match to TRBD1 covers 9 bases. The junction had 5 bases not matched to a gene; V was cut back by 8 bases and J by 2 bases. Germline CDR1 reads KGHDR; CDR2 reads SFDVKD. This CDR3 comprises 14 residues. The CDR3 is CATMETGGNTEAFF. The CDR3, as DNA: TGTGCCACCATGGAGACAGGGGGAAACACTGAAGCTTTCTTT.